These 32 T cell receptor beta chains share one sample of origin, sequenced in a study of OX40 agonist ivuxolimab in advanced cancers. Profiled with immunoSEQ multiplex PCR; TCRdb holds only in-frame clones, not every one. The table has fewer than 35,000 clones, 81% seen once. Material: CD4+ or CD8+ T cells sorted from blood, obtained in a trial of the OX40 agonist ivuxolimab. These TCRs come from an adult with an advanced solid tumor such as melanoma, head and neck, liver or kidney cancer.

The rearrangement uses TRBV11-3 and TRBJ2-1; TRBD2 is a possible D gene (5 bases). The germline CDR1 and CDR2 sequences are SGHNT and YENEEA. V was trimmed by 4 bases and J by 7 bases, leaving 11 bases between them. The CDR3 length is 13 residues. In nucleotides, the CDR3 is TGTGCCAGCAGCTCCCCGGGGTGGAATGAGCAGTTCTTC. As protein: CASSSPGWNEQFF.

The genes are TRBV30 and TRBJ2-3; 12 bases fit TRBD2. V shed 2 bases and J 0 bases; nucleotides not matched to a gene: 9. This CDR3 region has 18 residues. Germline-derived CDR1 and CDR2 are GTSNPN and SVGIG (reference sequence). In nucleotides, the CDR3 is TGTGCCTGGAGTTCGACTAGCGGGAGAGGTACGAGCACAGATACGCAGTATTTT. This gives the protein CAWSSTSGRGTSTDTQYF. The full variable domain, with the rest looked up from reference TRBV30 and TRBJ2-3, is SQTIHQWPATLVQPVGSPLSLECTVEGTSNPNLYWYRQAAGRGLQLLFYSVGIGQISSEVPQNLSASRPQDRQFILSSKKLLLSDSGFYLCAWSSTSGRGTSTDTQYFGPGTRLTVL.

The rearrangement uses TRBV7-9 and TRBJ1-1; D gene unclear. The CDR3 has 14 residues. The germline V gene encodes CDR1 SEHNR and CDR2 FQNEAQ (reference sequence). V dropped 2 bases and J dropped 4 bases, with 11 bases sitting between them. The CDR3, as DNA: TGTGCCAGCAGCTTATTGGACCGGGGCACTGAAGCTTTCTTT. It translates to CASSLLDRGTEAFF.

This clone was observed once. The chain is built from TRBV18 and TRBJ1-6, with D unresolved. Deletions cut 2 bases from V and 5 bases from J, with 4 bases between. Germline CDR1 KGHSH, CDR2 LQKENI. The CDR3 extends over 13 amino acids. CDR3 residues: CASSPGDNSPLHF. CDR3 sequence (DNA): TGTGCCAGCTCACCAGGGGATAATTCACCCCTCCACTTT.

This chain uses TRBV7-2 with TRBJ2-1, with TRBD1 identical over 7 bases. The V segment lost 5 bases and the J segment 7 bases; nucleotides outside the gene matches: 8. The CDR3 totals 14 residues. Per the germline V gene, CDR1 is SGHTA and CDR2 is FQGNSA. DNA for the CDR3: TGTGCCAGCAGCCCCCCACCGGGACAGAATGAGCAGTTCTTC. Protein: CASSPPPGQNEQFF. The entire variable domain, with the rest obtained from reference TRBV7-2 and TRBJ2-1, is as follows: GAGVSQSPSNKVTEKGKDVELRCDPISGHTALYWYRQSLGQGLEFLIYFQGNSAPDKSGLPSDRFSAERTGGSVSTLTIQRTQQEDSAVYLCASSPPPGQNEQFFGPGTRLTVL.

The chain is built from TRBV5-4 and TRBJ2-7; no reliable D call. Trimming removed 4 bases from V and 4 bases from J, with 12 bases in between. Germline CDR1 SGHNT, CDR2 YYREEE (reference sequence). The CDR3 runs 13 residues. Here the CDR3 DNA reads TGTGCCAGCAGCCCCGAACTGGGGTACGAGCAGTACTTC. It yields the protein CASSPELGYEQYF.

This sequence joins TRBV7-9 and TRBJ1-6, with D possibly being TRBD1 (5 bases). The germline V gene has CDR1 SEHNR and CDR2 FQNEAQ (reference sequence). V lost 7 bases, J lost 7 bases, and 17 bases lay in between. CDR3 size: 15 residues. In nucleotides, the CDR3 is TGTGCCAGCATCGACACCGGGACGGTAAATTCACCCCTCCACTTT. Translation gives CASIDTGTVNSPLHF. Full variable domain (remainder filled in from reference TRBV7-9 and TRBJ1-6): DTGVSQNPRHKITKRGQNVTFRCDPISEHNRLYWYRQTLGQGPEFLTYFQNEAQLEKSRLLSDRFSAERPKGSFSTLEIQRTEQGDSAMYLCASIDTGTVNSPLHFGNGTRLTVT.

DNA of the CDR3: TGTGCCTGGAGTATAGCAGAAGGAAAACTGTTTTTT. Translated, it gives CAWSIAEGKLFF. J is TRBJ1-4 and V is TRBV30; no clear D. CDR3 size: 12 residues. In germline, CDR1 is GTSNPN, CDR2 SVGIG (reference sequence). V dropped 2 bases and J dropped 10 bases, with 11 bases sitting between them. Combining the CDR3 with reference TRBV30 and TRBJ1-4 gives the whole variable domain SQTIHQWPATLVQPVGSPLSLECTVEGTSNPNLYWYRQAAGRGLQLLFYSVGIGQISSEVPQNLSASRPQDRQFILSSKKLLLSDSGFYLCAWSIAEGKLFFGSGTQLSVL.

This chain links TRBV5-1 with TRBJ1-4, with D possibly TRBD1 on 6 matching bases. From germline, CDR1 is SGHRS and CDR2 YFSETQ. The germline V and J ends were trimmed by 0 bases and 5 bases, with 20 bases remaining between them. The length of the CDR3 is 18 residues. This chain's CDR3 is CASSLGKNRQALNEKLFF. Written as DNA, the CDR3 is TGCGCCAGCAGCTTGGGGAAGAATCGACAGGCTCTAAATGAAAAACTGTTTTTT. The whole variable domain, remainder taken from reference TRBV5-1 and TRBJ1-4, is KAGVTQTPRYLIKTRGQQVTLSCSPISGHRSVSWYQQTPGQGLQFLFEYFSETQRNKGNFPGRFSGRQFSNSRSEMNVSTLELGDSALYLCASSLGKNRQALNEKLFFGSGTQLSVL.

With regard to this clone: Possible read error: a much larger clone is one base away. The gene calls are TRBV7-2 and TRBJ2-7; D is uncertain. There are 11 residues in the CDR3. Germline V gives CDR1 SGHTA, CDR2 FQGNSA. Trimming cost V 3 bases and J 0 bases, with 0 bases left between them. The CDR3 coding sequence is TGTGCCAGCAGCTTCTCCTACGAGCAGTACTTC. Amino acid sequence: CASSFSYEQYF.

The rearrangement joins TRBV4-2 to TRBJ1-2, with TRBD1 identical over 9 bases. V lost 0 bases and J lost 4; bases outside the gene matches: 3. Germline lookup yields CDR1 LGHNA and CDR2 YNFKEQ. This CDR3 has 15 amino acids. The CDR3 region has the DNA TGTGCCAGCAGCCAAGATTGGACAGGGGCCTATGGCTACACCTTC. It yields the protein CASSQDWTGAYGYTF.

This clone was counted a single time. The chain carries TRBV30 and TRBJ2-5, with 10 nucleotides matching TRBD1. Germline CDR1 reads GTSNPN; CDR2 reads SVGIG (reference sequence). This CDR3 has 15 residues. Germline trimming cut 0 bases from V and 3 bases from J; bases unmatched to any gene: 4. The CDR3 region is CAWSVLGTGEETQYF. The CDR3 nucleotides read TGTGCCTGGAGTGTACTTGGGACAGGGGAAGAGACCCAGTACTTC.

The genes are TRBV18 and TRBJ1-5; D may be TRBD1 (6 bases). The CDR3 is 13 residues long. Germline CDR1 is KGHSH and CDR2 is LQKENI. The V end was cut by 4 bases, the J end by 11 bases, with 15 bases between. CDR3: CASSLGEEGAQHF. The DNA for the CDR3 is TGTGCCAGCTCACTAGGGGAGGAGGGGGCCCAGCATTTT.

The gene calls are TRBV4-1 and TRBJ1-6; D remains ambiguous. CDR1 and CDR2 (germline): MGHRA, YSYEKL. The V gene lost 1 base and the J gene lost 5 bases, with 12 bases spanning the gap. This CDR3 is built from 16 residues. CDR3 DNA sequence: TGCGCCAGCAGCCAAGTCTTGGCAGCGGATAATTCACCCCTCCACTTT. This translates into CASSQVLAADNSPLHF.

V and J are TRBV7-9 and TRBJ2-3; tentatively, D is TRBD1 or TRBD2 (6 bases each). The V end was cut by 1 base, the J end by 5 bases, with 13 bases between. Germline CDR1 is SEHNR and CDR2 is FQNEAQ (reference sequence). CDR3 length: 15 residues. The CDR3 DNA follows: TGTGCCAGCAGCTTAGACGGGGGCTTCTTAGATACGCAGTATTTT. Residues: CASSLDGGFLDTQYF. Together with reference TRBV7-9 and TRBJ2-3, the CDR3 gives the full variable domain: DTGVSQNPRHKITKRGQNVTFRCDPISEHNRLYWYRQTLGQGPEFLTYFQNEAQLEKSRLLSDRFSAERPKGSFSTLEIQRTEQGDSAMYLCASSLDGGFLDTQYFGPGTRLTVL.

This chain joins TRBV5-1 and TRBJ1-1; 8 bases map to TRBD1. V shed 3 bases and J 1 base; nucleotides not matched to a gene: 2. Germline V gene lookup returns CDR1 SGHRS and CDR2 YFSETQ. CDR3 length: 14 residues. The CDR3 loop is CASSSGTGNTEAFF. CDR3 DNA sequence: TGCGCCAGCAGCTCCGGGACAGGGAACACTGAAGCTTTCTTT.

The CDR3 DNA reads TGTGCCAGCAGTCAATCTAGCGGGGGGGCTAATACGCAGTATTTT. Translated: CASSQSSGGANTQYF. The V gene is TRBV28, the J gene TRBJ2-3; 12 bases fit TRBD2. There are 15 residues in the CDR3. The V segment lost 5 bases and the J segment 7 bases; nucleotides outside the gene matches: 7. CDR1 MDHEN and CDR2 SYDVKM come from the germline V gene.

This chain uses TRBV28 with TRBJ2-5, with 15 bases that match TRBD2. The CDR3 extends over 14 amino acids. Germline CDR1 and CDR2: MDHEN and SYDVKM. J lost 5 bases, V lost 8 bases, and 3 bases had no gene match. The CDR3 bases are TGTGCCAGCGGACTAGCGGGGGGGCGGGAGACCCAGTACTTC. Translation gives CASGLAGGRETQYF.

By sample fraction, this clone is medium-sized. The V gene is TRBV2, the J gene TRBJ1-1; D gene unclear. Per germline, CDR1 SNHLY and CDR2 FYNNEI. V lost 2 bases, J lost 3 bases, and 16 bases lay in between. The CDR3 length is 16 residues. The CDR3 sequence is CASSENMVPRDTEAFF. The CDR3 DNA sequence: TGTGCCAGCAGTGAAAACATGGTCCCGCGGGACACTGAAGCTTTCTTT.

The V call is TRBV19, the J call TRBJ2-3; 9 bases fit TRBD2. The V gene's germline CDR1 is LNHDA and CDR2 SQIVND (reference sequence). Germline trimming cut 5 bases from V and 6 bases from J; bases unmatched to any gene: 6. The CDR3 is 14 amino acids. The CDR3 DNA reads as TGTGCCAGTAGTGGCGCGGGGGGGCTGGATACGCAGTATTTT. It is translated as CASSGAGGLDTQYF. The full variable domain, completed using reference TRBV19 and TRBJ2-3, is DGGITQSPKYLFRKEGQNVTLSCEQNLNHDAMYWYRQDPGQGLRLIYYSQIVNDFQKGDIAEGYSVSREKKESFPLTVTSAQKNPTAFYLCASSGAGGLDTQYFGPGTRLTVL.

The CDR3 nucleotides read TGTGCCAGCAGTTTTACAGGAAGGCGGAACGCTTTCTTT. Its translation: CASSFTGRRNAFF. This chain connects TRBV28 to TRBJ1-1, with a possible D match to TRBD1 (5 bases). This CDR3 region has 13 residues. Deletions cut 3 bases from V and 11 bases from J, with 16 bases between. Germline loops: CDR1 MDHEN, CDR2 SYDVKM.

The chain couples TRBV5-6 to TRBJ2-1; TRBD2 is a possible D gene (5 bases). The V gene lost 0 bases and the J gene lost 8 bases, with 15 bases spanning the gap. There are 15 residues in the CDR3. Germline loops: CDR1 SGHDT, CDR2 YYEEEE. In DNA form, the CDR3 reads TGTGCCAGCAGCTTGGTAGAGGGAGTTACCCATGAGCAGTTCTTC. Amino acids: CASSLVEGVTHEQFF.

The V gene is TRBV28, the J gene TRBJ1-5; D unresolved. The ends were cut back, 2 bases at V and 5 bases at J, with 1 base in the middle. CDR3 size: 11 residues. Per the germline V gene, CDR1 is MDHEN and CDR2 is SYDVKM. CDR3 in DNA: TGTGCCAGCAGTTTAGATCAGCCCCAGCATTTT. Amino acids: CASSLDQPQHF.

V gene TRBV5-4 combines with J gene TRBJ2-5; D is unclear. The J call may be incorrect, as the DNA end agrees better with TRBJ2-7. Germline-derived CDR1 and CDR2 are SGHNT and YYREEE (reference sequence). This CDR3 region has 12 residues. CDR3 nucleotide sequence: TGTGCCAGCAGCTTTAATGTCGCCGAGCAGTACTTC. Translation gives CASSFNVAEQYF.

The genes are TRBV28 and TRBJ2-6; D remains unclear. V was pared by 2 bases and J by 0 bases, with 2 bases between. This CDR3 is built from 14 residues. CDR1 is MDHEN, CDR2 SYDVKM, per germline. CDR3 sequence reads: CASSLVSGANVLTF. CDR3 sequence (DNA): TGTGCCAGCAGTTTAGTCTCTGGGGCCAACGTCCTGACTTTC.

The J gene is TRBJ1-1, the V gene TRBV7-8; D is ambiguous. CDR3 size: 12 residues. Looked up from germline, CDR1 is SGHVS and CDR2 is FQNEAQ. V was clipped by 5 bases and J by 5 bases, with 9 bases between them. CDR3 protein: CASSVRWTEAFF. For the CDR3, the DNA is TGTGCCAGCAGCGTAAGGTGGACTGAAGCTTTCTTT.

This clone was observed a handful of times. The chain is built from TRBV4-3 and TRBJ1-3; TRBD1 might be the D (5 bases). The germline V gene encodes CDR1 LGHNA and CDR2 YSLEER. The length of the CDR3 is 16 residues. V was pared by 8 bases and J by 0 bases, with 17 bases between. The CDR3 sequence: CASGMGEGVSGNTIYF. CDR3 nucleotides: TGCGCCAGCGGCATGGGGGAGGGTGTCTCTGGAAACACCATATATTTT.

The V gene is TRBV4-3, the J gene TRBJ2-1, with 10 bases identical to TRBD2. Trimming removed 0 bases from V and 3 bases from J; junction bases left unmatched: 5. Germline lookup yields CDR1 LGHNA and CDR2 YSLEER. The CDR3 runs to 17 residues. The CDR3 spells CASSQEITSGNYNEQFF. CDR3 coding DNA: TGCGCCAGCAGCCAAGAGATAACTAGCGGGAACTACAATGAGCAGTTCTTC.

The chain employs TRBV30 and TRBJ1-3; D remains unclear. With 2 bases removed from V and 0 bases from J, the gap between germline ends came to 8 bases. Germline V gives CDR1 GTSNPN, CDR2 SVGIG (reference sequence). CDR3 size: 14 residues. CDR3 sequence reads: CAWSRGHSGNTIYF. CDR3 sequence (DNA): TGTGCCTGGAGTCGGGGTCACTCTGGAAACACCATATATTTT.

The CDR3 bases are TGTGCCAGCGGACCCGAGAGGAGCGAGGCCCTCCACTTT. This codes for CASGPERSEALHF. The chain is built from TRBV5-4 and TRBJ1-6; D is undetermined. With 7 bases removed from V and 14 bases from J, the gap between germline ends came to 19 bases. From germline, CDR1 is SGHNT and CDR2 YYREEE (reference sequence). The CDR3 consists of 13 residues.

This chain uses TRBV28 with TRBJ1-2; perhaps TRBD1 as D (5 bases). The V gene's germline CDR1 is MDHEN and CDR2 SYDVKM. The CDR3 consists of 14 residues. V dropped 7 bases and J dropped 3 bases, with 15 bases sitting between them. CDR3 loop: CASTRTGAYYGYTF. Here the CDR3 DNA reads TGTGCCAGCACCCGAACCGGGGCCTACTATGGCTACACCTTC.

The V gene is TRBV28, the J gene TRBJ2-1, with unresolved D. The CDR3 covers 12 residues. CDR1 MDHEN and CDR2 SYDVKM come from the germline V gene. V was shortened by 5 bases and J by 5 bases, with 7 bases between the two germline ends. CDR3 DNA sequence: TGTGCCAGCAGTGAGAAGAACAATGAGCAGTTCTTC. Translating it yields CASSEKNNEQFF.